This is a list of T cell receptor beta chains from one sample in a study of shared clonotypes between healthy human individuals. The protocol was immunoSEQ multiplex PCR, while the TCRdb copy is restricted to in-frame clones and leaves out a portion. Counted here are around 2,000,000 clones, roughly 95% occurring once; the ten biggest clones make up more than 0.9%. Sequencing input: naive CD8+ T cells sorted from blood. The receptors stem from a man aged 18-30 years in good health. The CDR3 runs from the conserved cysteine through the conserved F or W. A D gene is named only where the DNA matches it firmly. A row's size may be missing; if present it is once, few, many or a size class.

CDR3: CSVEGDEVNTEAFF
DNA: TGCAGCGTTGAAGGGGATGAGGTTAACACTGAAGCTTTCTTT
J: TRBJ1-1
V: TRBV29-1
D: .
size: .

CDR3: CASSLELAGGQETQYF
DNA: TGTGCCAGCAGCTTGGAACTAGCGGGGGGGCAAGAGACCCAGTACTTC
J: TRBJ2-5
V: TRBV5-6
D: TRBD2
size: .

CDR3: CASSDRQGSQPQHF
DNA: TGTGCCAGCAGTGACCGACAGGGCTCGCAGCCCCAGCATTTT
J: TRBJ1-5
V: TRBV25-1
D: TRBD1
size: .

CDR3: CASSQVLGETQYF
DNA: TGTGCCAGCAGCCAAGTCCTCGGAGAGACCCAGTACTTC
J: TRBJ2-5
V: TRBV4-2
D: .
size: .

CDR3: CASSPPRPNTGELFF
DNA: TGTGCCAGCTCACCACCCAGACCGAACACCGGGGAGCTGTTTTTT
J: TRBJ2-2
V: TRBV18
D: .
size: once

CDR3: CASSPRGRHEQYF
DNA: TGTGCCAGCAGCCCGAGGGGGAGGCACGAGCAGTACTTC
J: TRBJ2-7
V: TRBV11-2
D: .
size: .

CDR3: CASSSGTGSYGYTF
DNA: TGTGCCAGCAGCTCAGGGACAGGTTCCTATGGCTACACCTTC
J: TRBJ1-2
V: TRBV5-4
D: TRBD1
size: .

CDR3: CASSDTGNTEAFF
DNA: TGCGCCAGCAGTGACACCGGGAACACTGAAGCTTTCTTT
J: TRBJ1-1
V: TRBV10-1
D: .
size: few

CDR3: CASSPRLLDISGTPTYEQYF
DNA: TGCGCCAGCAGCCCAAGATTATTGGACATTTCTGGGACACCGACCTACGAGCAGTACTTC
J: TRBJ2-7
V: TRBV4-3
D: .
size: .

CDR3: CASRQDSYNEQFF
DNA: TGCGCCAGCAGACAGGATTCCTACAATGAGCAGTTCTTC
J: TRBJ2-1
V: TRBV5-1
D: .
size: .

CDR3: CASRLWGMMGPSTDTQYF
DNA: TGTGCCAGCAGGTTGTGGGGAATGATGGGACCGAGCACAGATACGCAGTATTTT
J: TRBJ2-3
V: TRBV5-6
D: .
size: .

CDR3: CASSPRTGLDQPQHF
DNA: TGTGCCAGCAGTCCACGGACCGGGCTCGATCAGCCCCAGCATTTT
J: TRBJ1-5
V: TRBV27
D: .
size: .

CDR3: CASSLGSPAYYEQYF
DNA: TGTGCCAGCAGCTTAGGATCACCGGCGTACTACGAGCAGTACTTC
J: TRBJ2-7
V: TRBV13
D: .
size: .

CDR3: CASSIGSEQYF
DNA: TGTGCCAGCAGCATAGGGTCCGAGCAGTACTTC
J: TRBJ2-7
V: TRBV7-9
D: .
size: .

CDR3: CASSWVLAGAETQYF
DNA: TGTGCCAGCAGTTGGGTACTAGCGGGGGCAGAGACCCAGTACTTC
J: TRBJ2-5
V: TRBV6-5
D: TRBD2
size: .

CDR3: CASSLSQDNEQFF
DNA: TGTGCCAGCAGCTTAAGTCAAGACAATGAGCAGTTCTTC
J: TRBJ2-1
V: TRBV7-3
D: .
size: .

CDR3: CASRLSVGTSGSRIYEQYF
DNA: TGTGCAAGTCGCTTATCGGTCGGGACTAGCGGGAGCCGGATATACGAGCAGTACTTC
J: TRBJ2-7
V: TRBV12-2
D: .
size: .

CDR3: CAISDFSTGGDTGELFF
DNA: TGTGCCATCAGTGATTTCTCGACAGGGGGCGACACCGGGGAGCTGTTTTTT
J: TRBJ2-2
V: TRBV10-3
D: TRBD1
size: .

CDR3: CASGSLDISPVGTPGANVLTF
DNA: TGTGCTAGTGGTTCCTTAGACATAAGCCCCGTAGGGACTCCCGGGGCCAACGTCCTGACTTTC
J: TRBJ2-6
V: TRBV12-5
D: .
size: .

CDR3: CASSLAVWDRVDTEAFF
DNA: TGTGCCAGCAGCTTAGCTGTCTGGGACAGGGTGGACACTGAAGCTTTCTTT
J: TRBJ1-1
V: TRBV7-8
D: TRBD1
size: .

CDR3: CASSLYRTALLEAFF
DNA: TGTGCCAGCAGCCTTTATCGGACGGCGCTCCTTGAAGCTTTCTTT
J: TRBJ1-1
V: TRBV11-2
D: .
size: .

CDR3: CASSLAPGGQGRYEQYF
DNA: TGTGCTAGCAGCTTAGCCCCCGGGGGACAGGGAAGATACGAGCAGTACTTC
J: TRBJ2-7
V: TRBV7-7
D: TRBD1
size: .

CDR3: CASSYASSYNEQFF
DNA: TGTGCCAGCAGTTACGCGAGCTCCTACAATGAGCAGTTCTTC
J: TRBJ2-1
V: TRBV27
D: .
size: .

CDR3: CASSWASSSETQYF
DNA: TGTGCCAGCAGCTGGGCTTCCTCTTCAGAGACCCAGTACTTC
J: TRBJ2-5
V: TRBV9
D: .
size: .

CDR3: CASNPAGGLGETQYF
DNA: TGCGCCAGCAACCCGGCGGGGGGCTTGGGGGAGACCCAGTACTTC
J: TRBJ2-5
V: TRBV4-1
D: TRBD2
size: .

CDR3: CASSSSSDSYEQYF
DNA: TGTGCCAGCAGCTCCTCTAGTGACTCCTACGAGCAGTACTTC
J: TRBJ2-7
V: TRBV7-8
D: .
size: .

CDR3: CASSLLTGELFF
DNA: TGTGCCAGCAGCTTACTGACCGGGGAGCTGTTTTTT
J: TRBJ2-2
V: TRBV7-6
D: .
size: .

CDR3: CSVEGTTGELFF
DNA: TGCAGCGTTGAAGGGACTACCGGGGAGCTGTTTTTT
J: TRBJ2-2
V: TRBV29-1
D: .
size: .

CDR3: CASSQIGGEINYGYTF
DNA: TGTGCCAGCAGCCAGATTGGGGGCGAGATCAACTATGGCTACACCTTC
J: TRBJ1-2
V: TRBV4-2
D: .
size: once

CDR3: CASSTVSGNTEAFF
DNA: TGTGCCAGCAGCACCGTGAGTGGTAACACTGAAGCTTTCTTT
J: TRBJ1-1
V: TRBV7-9
D: .
size: .

CDR3: CASSPGLLPGELFF
DNA: TGTGCCAGTAGTCCAGGACTACTTCCCGGGGAGCTGTTTTTT
J: TRBJ2-2
V: TRBV19
D: .
size: once

CDR3: CASSSSSDETQYF
DNA: TGTGCCAGCAGCTCTTCCTCGGACGAGACCCAGTACTTC
J: TRBJ2-5
V: TRBV7-9
D: .
size: .